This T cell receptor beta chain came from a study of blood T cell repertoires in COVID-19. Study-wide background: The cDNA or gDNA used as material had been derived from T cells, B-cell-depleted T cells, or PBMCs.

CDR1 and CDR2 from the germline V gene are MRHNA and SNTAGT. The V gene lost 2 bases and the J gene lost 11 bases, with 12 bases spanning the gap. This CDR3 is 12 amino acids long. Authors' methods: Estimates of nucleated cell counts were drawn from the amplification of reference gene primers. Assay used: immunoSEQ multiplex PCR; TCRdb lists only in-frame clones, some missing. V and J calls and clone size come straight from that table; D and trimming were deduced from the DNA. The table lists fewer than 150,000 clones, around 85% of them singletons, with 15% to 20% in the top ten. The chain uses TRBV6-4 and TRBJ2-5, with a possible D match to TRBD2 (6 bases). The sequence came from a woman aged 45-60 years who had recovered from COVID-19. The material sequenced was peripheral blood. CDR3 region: CASSDLGLVQYF. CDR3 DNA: TGTGCCAGCAGTGACCTGGGACTGGTTCAGTACTTC.